A single TCR beta chain is shown here with its context. Clones were read by immunoSEQ multiplex PCR, and TCRdb kept only the in-frame ones, dropping some. The table has 95,000 to 110,000 clones, 80% to 90% seen once. The sample originates from a study of T cell clones after liver transplantation. Germline CDR1 LGHNA, CDR2 YSLEER. V lost 1 base and J lost 7, with 13 bases in between. This CDR3 spans 14 amino acids. The TCR comes from a human patient who received a liver transplant. The graft donor may be the source of some T cells. Specimen: CD4+ T cells from blood, collected around 44 months after liver transplant. The chain combines TRBV4-3 with TRBJ1-2; D is unresolved. CDR3 in amino acids: CASSQAGLTSGYTF. As DNA, the CDR3 is TGCGCCAGCAGCCAAGCCGGACTAACCTCTGGCTACACCTTC.